This note documents a single T cell receptor (beta chain) sequence. V was cut by 5 bases and J by 7 bases, with 18 bases left in between. The CDR3 has 14 amino acids. Germline values: CDR1 SQVTM, CDR2 ANQGSEA. This entry is derived from a study of OX40 agonist ivuxolimab in advanced cancers. Measured with immunoSEQ multiplex PCR; TCRdb has only the in-frame clones, and not every one. The sample consists of some 70,000 clones, about 85% of them appearing once. The sample was CD4+ or CD8+ T cells sorted from blood, taken in a trial of the OX40 agonist ivuxolimab. This sequence joins TRBV29-1 and TRBJ1-3, with D tentatively TRBD1 (5 bases). The receptor was derived from an adult with an advanced solid tumor such as melanoma, head and neck, liver or kidney cancer. CDR3 sequence (DNA): TGCAGCGTTCAAGGGGCCCCGGGGGGGAACACCATATATTTT. Translating it yields CSVQGAPGGNTIYF.